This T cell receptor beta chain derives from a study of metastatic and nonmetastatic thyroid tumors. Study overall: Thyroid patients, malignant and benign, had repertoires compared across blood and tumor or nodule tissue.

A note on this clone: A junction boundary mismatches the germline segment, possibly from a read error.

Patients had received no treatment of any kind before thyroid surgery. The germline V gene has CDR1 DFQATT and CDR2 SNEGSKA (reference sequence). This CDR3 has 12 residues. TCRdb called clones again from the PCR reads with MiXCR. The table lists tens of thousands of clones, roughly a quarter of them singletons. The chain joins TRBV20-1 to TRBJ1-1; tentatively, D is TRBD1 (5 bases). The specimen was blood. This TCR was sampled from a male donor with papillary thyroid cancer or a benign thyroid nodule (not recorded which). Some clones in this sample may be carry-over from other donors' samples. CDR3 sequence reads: CSVVQGGTEAFF. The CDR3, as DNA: TGCAGTGTTGTCCAGGGAGGGACTGAGGCTTTCTTT.